This TCR beta chain was identified in a study of blood T cell repertoires in COVID-19. Across the whole study: Acute and convalescent COVID-19 samples came from the United States, Italy and Spain. T cells, B-cell-depleted T cells, or PBMCs provided the cDNA or gDNA that served as material.

With V trimmed by 0 bases and J by 1 base, 1 base remained unmatched. Germline V CDR1 and CDR2: SGHTA, FQGNSA. The CDR3 consists of 16 residues. In the original workflow: Reference gene primer amplification gave nucleated cell count estimates. Method: immunoSEQ multiplex PCR; TCRdb's copy keeps in-frame clones and lacks some. That table furnishes V, J and clone size, whereas the DNA furnished D and trimming. The table lists around 170,000 clones, 85% to 95% of them singletons. The chain is built from TRBV7-2 and TRBJ2-4, with 9 bases that match TRBD2. This clonotype originated in a man aged 45-65 years with acute or convalescent COVID-19. The specimen was peripheral blood. The CDR3 region has the DNA TGTGCCAGCAGCTTAGCTACTAGCGGGGCCAAAAACATTCAGTACTTC. It yields the protein CASSLATSGAKNIQYF.